The 28 T cell receptor beta chains below come from one sample, sequenced in a study of cytomegalovirus exposure and HLA in healthy donors. The study ran its PCR with 60 Vbeta and 13 Jbeta primers. Assay: immunoSEQ multiplex PCR; the TCRdb copy retains only in-frame clones and omits some. The table shows some 180,000 clones, with approximately 82% occurring only once. Sequenced: PBMCs. The receptors come from a girl aged 2 to 9 in good health and CMV-seropositive.

V and J are TRBV29-1 and TRBJ1-2, with 12 bases lining up with TRBD1. CDR1 and CDR2 (germline): SQVTM, ANQGSEA. This CDR3 comprises 14 residues. With 6 bases clipped from V and 6 bases from J, the junction kept 8 bases outside the gene matches. The CDR3 DNA follows: TGCAGCGTAGGGACAGGGGGCTACGCGGATGGCTACACCTTC. Encoded protein: CSVGTGGYADGYTF.

The V and J genes are TRBV11-2 and TRBJ1-2; 9 bases align to TRBD1. CDR1 and CDR2 (germline): SGHAT, FQNNGV. This CDR3 spans 16 amino acids. The ends lost 1 base at V and 8 bases at J; junction bases unmatched: 11. Here the CDR3 reads CASSLVGGTGSQGYTF. The CDR3 DNA reads as TGTGCCAGCAGCTTAGTTGGGGGGACAGGGTCTCAAGGCTACACCTTC.

V gene TRBV4-1 combines with J gene TRBJ2-3; tentatively, D is TRBD2 (5 bases). Germline values: CDR1 MGHRA, CDR2 YSYEKL. The CDR3 has 16 residues. The V end lost 0 bases, the J end lost 3 bases, and 13 bases lay between the germline ends. The CDR3 nucleotides are TGCGCCAGCAGCCAAGATGGCGGGTTGTTGACAGATACGCAGTATTTT. Protein: CASSQDGGLLTDTQYF.

The CDR3 DNA reads as TGTGCCATCGCCCAGGGGGCGGGGTACGAGCAGTACTTC. This codes for CAIAQGAGYEQYF. This sequence joins TRBV10-3 and TRBJ2-7; TRBD1 matches 8 bases. CDR1 is ENHRY and CDR2 is SYGVKD in the germline V gene. There are 13 residues in the CDR3. V was clipped by 8 bases and J by 4 bases; unmatched bases: 7.

A few counts support this clone. V usage is TRBV5-1 and J usage is TRBJ1-4, with 7 bases lining up with TRBD1. The CDR3 runs 15 residues. V was clipped by 5 bases and J by 1 base; unmatched bases: 5. The germline CDR1 and CDR2 sequences are SGHRS and YFSETQ. CDR3 in amino acids: CASRSAGGTNEKLFF. The CDR3 DNA reads as TGCGCCAGCAGGAGTGCAGGGGGAACTAATGAAAAACTGTTTTTT.

This chain uses TRBV5-1 with TRBJ2-7, with 8 bases lining up with TRBD2. The J segment lost 3 bases and the V segment lost 0 bases, leaving 5 bases of the junction unmatched. The germline V gene has CDR1 SGHRS and CDR2 YFSETQ. This CDR3 is built from 15 residues. CDR3 in amino acids: CASSLGTSLFYEQYF. As DNA, the CDR3 is TGCGCCAGCAGCTTGGGGACTAGCCTGTTCTACGAGCAGTACTTC.

This clone was counted once. J is TRBJ2-1 and V is TRBV20-1; 7 positions match TRBD1. The CDR3 has 11 amino acids. Germline V lookup: CDR1 DFQATT, CDR2 SNEGSKA (reference sequence). The trim removed 3 bases at V and 14 bases at J, leaving 7 bases unmatched. The CDR3 sequence: CSARETGREFF. CDR3 sequence (DNA): TGCAGTGCTAGGGAGACAGGGCGGGAGTTCTTC.

This clone was detected once. The chain couples TRBV7-8 to TRBJ2-7, with TRBD1 matching 9 bases. Germline CDR1 is SGHVS and CDR2 is FQNEAQ. V lost 5 bases, J lost 6 bases, and 8 bases stayed unmatched. The CDR3 has 14 amino acids. CDR3 DNA: TGTGCCAGCAGCAAAACCGGGACAGGGCGCGAGCAGTACTTC. Amino acid sequence: CASSKTGTGREQYF.

The CDR3 sequence: CASSLVGTSNEQFF. The CDR3, as DNA: TGTGCCAGCAGCTTAGTTGGTACTAGTAATGAGCAGTTCTTC. The chain has TRBV7-2 and TRBJ2-1; tentative D call: TRBD2 (5 bases). The CDR3 loop spans 14 amino acids. Deletions cut 1 base from V and 7 bases from J, with 11 bases between. CDR1 is SGHTA and CDR2 is FQGNSA in the germline V gene.

This clone has only one observation. The chain is built from TRBV29-1 and TRBJ1-2; TRBD1 is a possible D gene (5 bases). The CDR3 is 14 residues long. The V end was cut by 3 bases, the J end by 6 bases, with 17 bases between. In germline, CDR1 is SQVTM, CDR2 ANQGSEA. The CDR3 loop reads CSVDSWSGWDGYTF. CDR3 DNA sequence: TGCAGCGTTGACTCATGGTCAGGGTGGGATGGCTACACCTTC.

The chain recombines TRBV5-4 with TRBJ2-7; the match to TRBD2 covers 15 bases. Germline assignment: CDR1 SGHNT and CDR2 YYREEE (reference sequence). V lost 0 bases and J lost 6; bases outside the gene matches: 4. The CDR3 totals 16 residues. The CDR3 here is CASSLGGLAGGVEQYF. CDR3 nucleotide sequence: TGTGCCAGCAGCTTGGGGGGACTAGCGGGAGGCGTCGAGCAGTACTTC. The complete variable domain, with remaining parts taken from reference TRBV5-4 and TRBJ2-7, reads ETGVTQSPTHLIKTRGQQVTLRCSSQSGHNTVSWYQQALGQGPQFIFQYYREEENGRGNFPPRFSGLQFPNYSSELNVNALELDDSALYLCASSLGGLAGGVEQYFGPGTRLTVT.

V and J are TRBV5-5 and TRBJ1-1; TRBD1 might be the D (5 bases). The CDR3 runs to 14 residues. Germline assignment: CDR1 SGHKS and CDR2 YYEKEE (reference sequence). Between the trimmed V and J ends, which lost 3 bases and 2 bases, there was a span of 11 bases. The CDR3 sequence: CASSSRTLNTEAFF. CDR3 bases: TGTGCCAGCAGCTCCAGGACATTAAACACTGAAGCTTTCTTT. The full variable domain, rest sourced from reference TRBV5-5 and TRBJ1-1, is DAGVTQSPTHLIKTRGQQVTLRCSPISGHKSVSWYQQVLGQGPQFIFQYYEKEERGRGNFPDRFSARQFPNYSSELNVNALLLGDSALYLCASSSRTLNTEAFFGQGTRLTVV.

This clone is medium-sized in the sample. This sequence joins TRBV5-1 and TRBJ2-1; D perhaps matches TRBD1 (5 bases). The CDR3 runs to 14 residues. Germline V lookup: CDR1 SGHRS, CDR2 YFSETQ. Trimming removed 4 bases from V and 6 bases from J, with 14 bases in between. DNA for the CDR3: TGCGCCAGCAGCCGAACAGGTTCGGGCAATGAGCAGTTCTTC. Residues: CASSRTGSGNEQFF.

This rearrangement joins TRBV28 to TRBJ1-3; no definite D call. Germline V gives CDR1 MDHEN, CDR2 SYDVKM. The CDR3 totals 11 residues. Trimming pared 8 bases from V and 5 bases from J, leaving 7 bases between. The CDR3 is CASLNRNTIYF. CDR3 nucleotides: TGTGCCAGCTTGAACAGAAACACCATATATTTT.

This clone came up once. The chain has TRBV9 and TRBJ2-1, with 8 bases that match TRBD1. J was trimmed by 8 bases and V by 1 base; bases with no gene match: 17. CDR3 length: 18 amino acids. The germline V gene encodes CDR1 SGDLS and CDR2 YYNGEE. DNA for the CDR3: TGTGCCAGCAGCGTAAGACAGGGGTCGGTTATCCGATTTGATGAGCAGTTCTTC. This codes for CASSVRQGSVIRFDEQFF.

The V call is TRBV27, the J call TRBJ1-2, with 11 bases matching TRBD1. Germline V gene lookup returns CDR1 MNHEY and CDR2 SMNVEV (reference sequence). This CDR3 is built from 15 residues. The junction had 8 bases not matched to a gene; V was cut back by 4 bases and J by 7 bases. Here the CDR3 reads CASSSRTGGASGYTF. DNA of the CDR3: TGTGCCAGCAGTTCTCGGACAGGGGGCGCGAGTGGCTACACCTTC.

The sample holds one count of this clone. The rearrangement joins TRBV4-1 to TRBJ2-7; 8 bases are a match to TRBD1. CDR1 is MGHRA and CDR2 is YSYEKL in the germline V gene. The CDR3 totals 16 residues. The V and J ends lost 1 base and 3 bases, in that order; junction bases with no gene match: 8. The CDR3 here is CASSQGSRQGFYEQYF. The CDR3, as DNA: TGCGCCAGCAGCCAAGGTTCCCGACAGGGGTTCTACGAGCAGTACTTC.

V usage is TRBV5-1 and J usage is TRBJ1-3; D possibly corresponds to TRBD1 (5 bases). This CDR3 contains 16 residues. From germline, CDR1 is SGHRS and CDR2 YFSETQ. V was pared by 0 bases and J by 5 bases, with 15 bases between. CDR3 bases: TGCGCCAGCAGCTTGGCCTATCTCGACAGACGAAACACCATATATTTT. Its protein product is CASSLAYLDRRNTIYF.

The genes are TRBV7-9 and TRBJ2-1, with 7 bases aligning to TRBD2. Looked up from germline, CDR1 is SEHNR and CDR2 is FQNEAQ (reference sequence). The V segment lost 1 base and the J segment 0 bases; nucleotides outside the gene matches: 12. The CDR3 runs 19 residues. CDR3 protein: CASSLVAGASSPSYNEQFF. As DNA, the CDR3 is TGTGCCAGCAGCTTAGTCGCGGGAGCCTCCTCCCCCTCCTACAATGAGCAGTTCTTC. Full variable domain (outside the CDR3, taken from reference TRBV7-9 and TRBJ2-1): DTGVSQNPRHKITKRGQNVTFRCDPISEHNRLYWYRQTLGQGPEFLTYFQNEAQLEKSRLLSDRFSAERPKGSFSTLEIQRTEQGDSAMYLCASSLVAGASSPSYNEQFFGPGTRLTVL.

This chain uses TRBV19 with TRBJ2-2; tentatively, D is TRBD1 (6 bases). V was trimmed by 7 bases and J by 0 bases, leaving 12 bases between them. CDR3 size: 15 residues. In germline, CDR1 is LNHDA, CDR2 SQIVND (reference sequence). This CDR3 is CASIPGHPNTGELFF. For the CDR3, the DNA is TGTGCCAGTATCCCGGGACACCCGAACACCGGGGAGCTGTTTTTT.

This sequence joins TRBV5-1 and TRBJ2-7; D is possibly TRBD2 (7 bases). The CDR3 extends over 15 amino acids. CDR1 is SGHRS, CDR2 YFSETQ, per germline. V lost 1 base and J 3 bases, leaving 14 bases between the germline ends. DNA of the CDR3: TGCGCCAGCAGCTTGTTGGCGGGGGCCAACTACGAGCAGTACTTC. It is translated as CASSLLAGANYEQYF.

This rearrangement joins TRBV5-1 to TRBJ2-1; 7 nucleotides agree with TRBD2. This CDR3 is built from 17 residues. V gave up 0 bases and J gave up 2 bases; unmatched junction bases: 8. CDR1 SGHRS and CDR2 YFSETQ come from the germline V gene. The CDR3 bases are TGCGCCAGCAGCTTGGGACTACTAGCGATAGCCTACAATGAGCAGTTCTTC. It is translated as CASSLGLLAIAYNEQFF.

The chain carries TRBV11-3 and TRBJ1-5, with D uncertain. Looked up from germline, CDR1 is SGHNT and CDR2 is YENEEA. Trimming cost V 5 bases and J 2 bases, with 10 bases left between them. The CDR3 consists of 14 residues. CDR3 residues: CASSPSTGNQPQHF. The CDR3 DNA is TGTGCCAGCAGCCCCTCCACGGGCAATCAGCCCCAGCATTTT.

In DNA, the CDR3 is TGCGCCAGCAGCGTGGCAGGGAGCACAGATACGCAGTATTTT. It translates to CASSVAGSTDTQYF. The rearrangement uses TRBV5-1 and TRBJ2-3; D might be TRBD1 (5 bases). The CDR3 length is 14 residues. Trimming took 4 bases from V and 0 from J, leaving 9 bases between them. Germline assignment: CDR1 SGHRS and CDR2 YFSETQ.

The chain joins TRBV11-3 to TRBJ2-5; D call uncertain. The germline CDR1 and CDR2 sequences are SGHNT and YENEEA. With 2 bases removed from V and 5 bases from J, the gap between germline ends came to 9 bases. The CDR3 runs to 13 residues. This chain's CDR3 is CASSLLLGETQYF. For the CDR3, the DNA is TGTGCCAGCAGCTTACTTTTGGGCGAGACCCAGTACTTC.

This clone has a single count. The genes are TRBV28 and TRBJ1-5; 7 nucleotides match TRBD1. Germline V gene sequence: CDR1 MDHEN, CDR2 SYDVKM. V dropped 4 bases and J dropped 2; count of bases not matched to a gene: 8. This CDR3 has 16 residues. CDR3 nucleotide sequence: TGTGCCAGCAGTTCATCCGACAGGGTGGGCAATCAGCCCCAGCATTTT. As protein: CASSSSDRVGNQPQHF.

The chain uses TRBV19 and TRBJ2-1; 8 bases are shared with TRBD2. V shed 5 bases and J 6 bases; nucleotides not matched to a gene: 12. Germline V gene sequence: CDR1 LNHDA, CDR2 SQIVND (reference sequence). This CDR3 contains 16 residues. CDR3 region: CASSQAGGPGANEQFF. The DNA for the CDR3 is TGTGCCAGTAGTCAGGCGGGAGGACCAGGAGCCAATGAGCAGTTCTTC.

The chain uses TRBV18 and TRBJ2-5, with a weak D call TRBD1 (7 bases). TRBJ2-7 matches the DNA end more closely, so the J call is doubtful. The CDR3 spans 16 residues. From germline, CDR1 is KGHSH and CDR2 LQKENI. CDR3 coding DNA: TGTGCCAGCTCTATCGCAGGGGGGCCCTTTTCCTACGAGCAGTACTTC. Translation gives CASSIAGGPFSYEQYF.